Listed below are T cell receptor beta chains from one sample, sequenced in a study of blood T cell repertoires in COVID-19. Using immunoSEQ multiplex PCR, the repertoire was profiled, and TCRdb retains in-frame clones only, with some absent. The sample consists of roughly 200,000 clones, around four fifths of them appearing once. Sequencing was carried out using peripheral blood. These receptors all come from a woman aged 70-85 years with active or convalescent COVID-19. Each CDR3 is given with its conserved first and last residue. The D gene is left open where the match is weak. Some rows mark clone size as missing; the rest say once, few, many or name a class of expanded clone.

clone_size: few
j_call: TRBJ2-7
d_call: NA
v_call: TRBV5-4
cdr3_aa: CASSLGTNYEQYF
cdr3_nt: TGTGCCAGCAGCTTGGGGACAAACTACGAGCAGTACTTC

clone_size: NA
j_call: TRBJ1-3
d_call: NA
v_call: TRBV2
cdr3_aa: CASRGPGGYSGNTIYF
cdr3_nt: TGTGCCAGCCGGGGACCCGGGGGATACTCTGGAAACACCATATATTTT

clone_size: NA
j_call: TRBJ2-2
d_call: TRBD2
v_call: TRBV11-1
cdr3_aa: CASSVGRREVTGELFF
cdr3_nt: TGTGCCAGCAGCGTCGGTAGGCGGGAGGTCACCGGGGAGCTGTTTTTT

clone_size: NA
j_call: TRBJ1-2
d_call: TRBD1
v_call: TRBV28
cdr3_aa: CASSFSGTGPGGYTF
cdr3_nt: TGTGCCAGCAGTTTCTCCGGGACAGGGCCTGGCGGCTACACCTTC

clone_size: NA
j_call: TRBJ1-3
d_call: NA
v_call: TRBV21-1
cdr3_aa: CASSKAPIGQEVPSGNTIYF
cdr3_nt: TGTGCCAGCAGCAAAGCACCAATCGGACAGGAGGTACCATCTGGAAACACCATATATTTT

clone_size: NA
j_call: TRBJ1-5
d_call: NA
v_call: TRBV21-1
cdr3_aa: CASSKVVDRGLGQPQHF
cdr3_nt: TGTGCCAGCAGCAAAGTTGTCGACAGGGGGTTAGGACAGCCCCAGCATTTT

clone_size: NA
j_call: TRBJ2-1
d_call: TRBD2
v_call: TRBV28
cdr3_aa: CASSFIRASGGNEQFF
cdr3_nt: TGTGCCAGCAGTTTTATACGGGCTAGCGGAGGAAATGAGCAGTTCTTC

clone_size: once
j_call: TRBJ1-5
d_call: NA
v_call: TRBV2
cdr3_aa: CASSEVPGQPQHF
cdr3_nt: TGTGCCAGCAGTGAAGTTCCGGGTCAGCCCCAGCATTTT

clone_size: NA
j_call: TRBJ1-2
d_call: TRBD1
v_call: TRBV10-2
cdr3_aa: CASSKDRGYGGYTF
cdr3_nt: TGCGCCAGCAGTAAGGACAGGGGATATGGTGGCTACACCTTC

clone_size: NA
j_call: TRBJ2-7
d_call: NA
v_call: TRBV4-1
cdr3_aa: CASSQGPGSGLYEQYF
cdr3_nt: TGCGCCAGCAGCCAGGGGCCCGGGAGCGGCCTCTACGAGCAGTACTTC

clone_size: NA
j_call: TRBJ1-2
d_call: TRBD1
v_call: TRBV19
cdr3_aa: CASSTRGGQGSLGYGYTF
cdr3_nt: TGTGCCAGTAGTACCAGAGGGGGACAGGGGAGCCTTGGCTATGGCTACACCTTC

clone_size: NA
j_call: TRBJ2-7
d_call: NA
v_call: TRBV19
cdr3_aa: CASSISAGSQNEQYF
cdr3_nt: TGTGCCAGTAGTATATCAGCCGGGAGTCAAAACGAGCAGTACTTC

clone_size: NA
j_call: TRBJ1-2
d_call: TRBD1
v_call: TRBV7-9
cdr3_aa: CASIKVGDRGHYGYTF
cdr3_nt: TGTGCCAGCATCAAAGTAGGGGACAGGGGCCACTATGGCTACACCTTC

clone_size: NA
j_call: TRBJ1-4
d_call: TRBD1
v_call: TRBV7-8
cdr3_aa: CASSIGQGLFF
cdr3_nt: TGTGCCAGCAGCATCGGACAGGGGCTGTTTTTT

clone_size: NA
j_call: TRBJ2-2
d_call: TRBD2
v_call: TRBV9
cdr3_aa: CASSVGASGRGAGELFF
cdr3_nt: TGTGCCAGCAGCGTAGGGGCTAGCGGGAGAGGGGCCGGGGAGCTGTTTTTT

clone_size: once
j_call: TRBJ2-5
d_call: TRBD2
v_call: TRBV7-9
cdr3_aa: CASSSRTSGRGETQYF
cdr3_nt: TGTGCCAGCAGCTCAAGGACTAGCGGGAGAGGAGAGACCCAGTACTTC

clone_size: NA
j_call: TRBJ2-6
d_call: NA
v_call: TRBV6-5
cdr3_aa: CASSFDSSGANVLTF
cdr3_nt: TGTGCCAGCAGTTTTGACAGCTCTGGGGCCAACGTCCTGACTTTC

clone_size: NA
j_call: TRBJ1-1
d_call: TRBD1
v_call: TRBV7-9
cdr3_aa: CASSSFGDSKFRMNTEAFF
cdr3_nt: TGTGCCAGCAGCTCCTTTGGGGACAGTAAGTTTCGGATGAACACTGAAGCTTTCTTT

clone_size: NA
j_call: TRBJ2-3
d_call: NA
v_call: TRBV21-1
cdr3_aa: CASSKRGNTDTQYF
cdr3_nt: TGTGCCAGCAGCAAAAGAGGGAACACAGATACGCAGTATTTT

clone_size: once
j_call: TRBJ2-2
d_call: TRBD1
v_call: TRBV5-6
cdr3_aa: CASSLVGIGGVGGELFF
cdr3_nt: TGTGCCAGCAGCTTGGTGGGGATAGGGGGCGTCGGCGGGGAGCTGTTTTTT

clone_size: NA
j_call: TRBJ2-5
d_call: NA
v_call: TRBV28
cdr3_aa: CASSLGSSGTQYF
cdr3_nt: TGTGCCAGCAGTTTGGGGAGCTCAGGGACCCAGTACTTC

clone_size: NA
j_call: TRBJ2-2
d_call: TRBD1
v_call: TRBV4-1
cdr3_aa: CASSQSGTGGGTGELFF
cdr3_nt: TGCGCCAGCAGCCAATCGGGGACAGGGGGCGGCACCGGGGAGCTGTTTTTT

clone_size: NA
j_call: TRBJ2-1
d_call: TRBD2
v_call: TRBV3-1/TRBV3-2
cdr3_aa: CASSQSNGWGSGRRANEQFF
cdr3_nt: TGTGCCAGCAGCCAATCTAATGGGTGGGGTAGCGGGCGTCGGGCCAATGAGCAGTTCTTC

clone_size: NA
j_call: TRBJ2-3
d_call: TRBD2
v_call: TRBV9
cdr3_aa: CASSVGIAGVSTDTQYF
cdr3_nt: TGTGCCAGCAGCGTAGGCATAGCGGGGGTTAGCACAGATACGCAGTATTTT

clone_size: NA
j_call: TRBJ2-7
d_call: TRBD2
v_call: TRBV29-1
cdr3_aa: CSAATGTSGNYEQYF
cdr3_nt: TGCAGCGCCGCGACCGGGACTAGCGGGAACTACGAGCAGTACTTC

clone_size: NA
j_call: TRBJ2-1
d_call: NA
v_call: TRBV7-9
cdr3_aa: CASSLTQGNEQFF
cdr3_nt: TGTGCCAGCAGCTTAACCCAGGGGAATGAGCAGTTCTTC

clone_size: NA
j_call: TRBJ2-3
d_call: NA
v_call: TRBV24-1
cdr3_aa: CATSGKGADSSTDTQYF
cdr3_nt: TGTGCCACCAGTGGAAAGGGAGCGGATTCTAGCACAGATACGCAGTATTTT

clone_size: NA
j_call: TRBJ2-4
d_call: TRBD1
v_call: TRBV7-9
cdr3_aa: CAITGDSPSGVQYF
cdr3_nt: TGTGCCATTACAGGGGACAGCCCATCGGGCGTTCAGTACTTC

clone_size: NA
j_call: TRBJ2-7
d_call: NA
v_call: TRBV5-1
cdr3_aa: CASSLGDFPNSYEQYF
cdr3_nt: TGCGCCAGCAGCTTGGGGGACTTCCCTAACAGCTACGAGCAGTACTTC

clone_size: NA
j_call: TRBJ1-2
d_call: TRBD1
v_call: TRBV14
cdr3_aa: CASSPQGAYGYTF
cdr3_nt: TGTGCCAGCAGCCCTCAGGGGGCCTATGGCTACACCTTC

clone_size: NA
j_call: TRBJ1-2
d_call: NA
v_call: TRBV7-2
cdr3_aa: CASSQTGTLWGYTF
cdr3_nt: TGTGCCAGCAGCCAAACAGGGACCCTATGGGGCTACACCTTC

clone_size: NA
j_call: TRBJ2-1
d_call: TRBD2
v_call: TRBV3-1/TRBV3-2
cdr3_aa: CASSQDWTSRGNEQFF
cdr3_nt: TGTGCCAGCAGCCAAGATTGGACTAGCAGGGGCAATGAGCAGTTCTTC

clone_size: NA
j_call: TRBJ2-2
d_call: TRBD2
v_call: TRBV11-2
cdr3_aa: CASSSRLGREYTGELFF
cdr3_nt: TGTGCCAGCAGCTCCCGACTGGGGAGGGAGTACACCGGGGAGCTGTTTTTT

clone_size: NA
j_call: TRBJ2-7
d_call: NA
v_call: TRBV21-1
cdr3_aa: CASSKADRDYEQYF
cdr3_nt: TGTGCCAGCAGCAAAGCCGACAGGGACTACGAGCAGTACTTC

clone_size: NA
j_call: TRBJ2-1
d_call: TRBD2
v_call: TRBV7-9
cdr3_aa: CASSPPGLNKQFF
cdr3_nt: TGTGCCAGCAGCCCGCCGGGACTAAACAAGCAGTTCTTC

clone_size: NA
j_call: TRBJ2-7
d_call: NA
v_call: TRBV4-1
cdr3_aa: CASSQGRGRAYEQYF
cdr3_nt: TGCGCCAGCAGCCAAGGGCGGGGACGGGCCTACGAGCAGTACTTC

clone_size: NA
j_call: TRBJ2-1
d_call: NA
v_call: TRBV10-3
cdr3_aa: CAISDAIFRFF
cdr3_nt: TGTGCCATCAGTGACGCTATTTTTCGGTTCTTC

clone_size: NA
j_call: TRBJ2-7
d_call: TRBD1
v_call: TRBV30
cdr3_aa: CAWGPGQSSGEQYF
cdr3_nt: TGTGCCTGGGGGCCGGGACAGAGTTCTGGAGAGCAGTACTTC

clone_size: NA
j_call: TRBJ1-5
d_call: TRBD1
v_call: TRBV18
cdr3_aa: CASSVGQNNQPQHF
cdr3_nt: TGTGCCAGCTCAGTGGGACAGAACAATCAGCCCCAGCATTTT

clone_size: NA
j_call: TRBJ2-2
d_call: TRBD1
v_call: TRBV24-1
cdr3_aa: CATSDPQGRENTGELFF
cdr3_nt: TGTGCCACCAGTGATCCACAGGGGCGTGAGAACACCGGGGAGCTGTTTTTT

clone_size: NA
j_call: TRBJ1-4
d_call: TRBD1
v_call: TRBV6-5
cdr3_aa: CALGDRGEKLFF
cdr3_nt: TGTGCCCTGGGGGACAGGGGCGAAAAACTGTTTTTT

clone_size: NA
j_call: TRBJ1-5
d_call: NA
v_call: TRBV3-1/TRBV3-2
cdr3_aa: CASSSQGSRGNQPQHF
cdr3_nt: TGTGCCAGCAGCAGTCAGGGGAGTCGCGGCAATCAGCCCCAGCATTTT

clone_size: NA
j_call: TRBJ1-1
d_call: NA
v_call: TRBV27
cdr3_aa: CASSLGGGAGTEAFF
cdr3_nt: TGTGCCAGCAGTTTAGGGGGGGGCGCGGGCACTGAAGCTTTCTTT

clone_size: NA
j_call: TRBJ1-2
d_call: TRBD1
v_call: TRBV6-5
cdr3_aa: CASSFFQGAGGYGYTF
cdr3_nt: TGTGCCAGCAGTTTCTTCCAGGGGGCTGGGGGCTATGGCTACACCTTC

clone_size: NA
j_call: TRBJ2-7
d_call: TRBD2
v_call: TRBV3-1/TRBV3-2
cdr3_aa: CASSLAGGSKEQYF
cdr3_nt: TGTGCCAGCAGTCTAGCGGGAGGATCGAAAGAGCAGTACTTC

clone_size: NA
j_call: TRBJ1-6
d_call: NA
v_call: TRBV21-1
cdr3_aa: CASSPKRGFKSSPLHF
cdr3_nt: TGTGCCAGCAGCCCAAAACGAGGGTTTAAAAGTTCACCCCTCCACTTT

clone_size: few
j_call: TRBJ1-5
d_call: NA
v_call: TRBV27
cdr3_aa: CASIISNQPQHF
cdr3_nt: TGTGCCAGCATCATTAGCAATCAGCCCCAGCATTTT

clone_size: once
j_call: TRBJ1-4
d_call: NA
v_call: TRBV9
cdr3_aa: CASTPVARLKGGNEKLFF
cdr3_nt: TGTGCCAGCACCCCGGTGGCACGCTTGAAAGGCGGTAATGAAAAACTGTTTTTT

clone_size: NA
j_call: TRBJ2-3
d_call: TRBD2
v_call: TRBV5-4
cdr3_aa: CASSWGTSGRTTGTQYF
cdr3_nt: TGTGCCAGCAGCTGGGGGACTAGCGGGAGGACCACGGGTACGCAGTATTTT

clone_size: NA
j_call: TRBJ2-3
d_call: TRBD1
v_call: TRBV18
cdr3_aa: CASSPRQGPDTQYF
cdr3_nt: TGTGCCAGCTCCCCCAGACAGGGCCCAGATACGCAGTATTTT

clone_size: NA
j_call: TRBJ1-6
d_call: TRBD1
v_call: TRBV27
cdr3_aa: CASSLRGHNSPLHF
cdr3_nt: TGTGCCAGCAGTTTAAGGGGGCACAATTCACCCCTCCACTTT

clone_size: NA
j_call: TRBJ1-1
d_call: NA
v_call: TRBV6-5
cdr3_aa: CASRADTEAFF
cdr3_nt: TGTGCCAGCAGGGCGGACACTGAAGCTTTCTTT

clone_size: NA
j_call: TRBJ2-2
d_call: NA
v_call: TRBV5-6
cdr3_aa: CASSLRLGGGELFF
cdr3_nt: TGTGCCAGCAGCTTGAGGTTGGGAGGCGGGGAGCTGTTTTTT

clone_size: NA
j_call: TRBJ1-2
d_call: NA
v_call: TRBV13
cdr3_aa: CASSLGAYGYTF
cdr3_nt: TGTGCCAGCAGCTTAGGAGCCTATGGCTACACCTTC

clone_size: NA
j_call: TRBJ1-4
d_call: NA
v_call: TRBV7-9
cdr3_aa: CASSLSGEGEKLFF
cdr3_nt: TGTGCCAGCAGCTTATCTGGGGAGGGTGAAAAACTGTTTTTT

clone_size: NA
j_call: TRBJ2-2
d_call: TRBD2
v_call: TRBV5-5
cdr3_aa: CASSSSPGLAGEGTGELFF
cdr3_nt: TGTGCCAGCAGCTCCTCTCCGGGACTAGCGGGAGAGGGCACCGGGGAGCTGTTTTTT

clone_size: NA
j_call: TRBJ1-1
d_call: TRBD1
v_call: TRBV27
cdr3_aa: CASSSSGQGYMNTEAFF
cdr3_nt: TGTGCCAGCAGTTCCTCAGGACAGGGCTATATGAACACTGAAGCTTTCTTT